This TCR beta chain was recorded in a study of cytomegalovirus exposure and HLA in healthy donors. As for the study in general: Samples from HLA-typed donors yielded about 86 million unique TCRs in an early data release.

Primers: 60 Vbeta forward and 13 Jbeta reverse. Authors' processing steps: The authors later counted roughly 79 million unique TCR beta chains, roughly 10 million of them shared. TCRdb's table, derived via immunoSEQ multiplex PCR, lists solely in-frame clones and lacks some. Clone size and V and J calls were adopted from that table, with D and trimming inferred from the DNA. The repertoire holds roughly 130,000 clones, with 79% as singletons. Study results and limitations: Prior analysis indicated that the majority of TCR beta V segments exhibited productivity approximately 87% or approximately 30% of the time.

With regard to this clone: Its matching antigen is unknown.

V was cut by 3 bases and J by 15 bases, with 14 bases left in between. Germline lookup yields CDR1 SGHDN and CDR2 FVKESK. This CDR3 region has 12 residues. The rearrangement links TRBV14 to TRBJ1-4; D gene uncertain. The sequence derives from a man between 18 and 29 years old in good health and CMV-seronegative. The sequenced sample consisted of PBMCs. The CDR3 reads CASSHTAARVFF. DNA of the CDR3: TGTGCCAGCAGCCATACCGCAGCGAGGGTGTTTTTT.